These T cell receptor beta chains were read from a single sample in a study of cytomegalovirus exposure and HLA in healthy donors. The data were produced by immunoSEQ multiplex PCR, yet TCRdb's version contains in-frame clones alone and is incomplete. The sample table sets out 75,000 to 80,000 clones. The sequencing sample was made of PBMCs. Every receptor here comes from a man aged 18 to 35 in good health and CMV-seropositive. Each CDR3 is given with its conserved first and last residue. The D gene is left open where the match is weak. Clone size is shown for a subset of rows, as once, few, many or a class of expanded clone.

TRBD1	15	TRBV28	.	TRBJ1-5	CASSKVRTGVQPQHF	TGTGCCAGCAGTAAAGTTCGGACAGGGGTCCAGCCCCAGCATTTT
TRBD1	15	TRBV18	.	TRBJ1-2	CASSPGQGKNYGYTF	TGTGCCAGCTCGCCGGGACAGGGAAAAAACTATGGCTACACCTTC
.	16	TRBV5-1	.	TRBJ2-1	CASSLATIRAYNEQFF	TGCGCCAGCAGCTTGGCCACAATCAGGGCCTACAATGAGCAGTTCTTC
.	13	TRBV5-1	.	TRBJ1-1	CASSLEGVTEAFF	TGCGCCAGCAGCTTGGAGGGGGTAACTGAAGCTTTCTTT
TRBD1	14	TRBV7-9	.	TRBJ1-4	CASTYRGGNEKLFF	TGTGCCAGCACCTACAGGGGGGGTAATGAAAAACTGTTTTTT
TRBD2	15	TRBV7-2	.	TRBJ2-5	CASSLGAGVLGTQYF	TGTGCCAGCAGCTTAGGGGCGGGAGTGCTTGGGACCCAGTACTTC
TRBD1	13	TRBV6-6	.	TRBJ1-2	CASSPRQGGGYTF	TGTGCCAGCAGCCCCCGACAGGGGGGCGGCTACACCTTC
.	15	TRBV18	.	TRBJ1-2	CASSPPLGGNYGYTF	TGTGCCAGCTCACCACCGTTAGGAGGAAATTATGGCTACACCTTC
TRBD1	15	TRBV6-1	.	TRBJ2-7	CASSRDRGPAYEQYF	TGTGCCAGCTCAAGAGACAGGGGTCCTGCCTACGAGCAGTACTTC
.	12	TRBV7-9	.	TRBJ1-6	CASTLEGSPLHF	TGTGCCAGCACTCTAGAGGGCTCACCCCTCCACTTT
TRBD1	14	TRBV6-4	medium-sized	TRBJ2-1	CASSDGTGGNEQFF	TGTGCCAGCAGTGACGGGACAGGGGGCAATGAGCAGTTCTTC
TRBD2	15	TRBV6-1	.	TRBJ2-5	CASSGTSGAQETQYF	TGTGCCAGCAGCGGGACTAGCGGGGCCCAAGAGACCCAGTACTTC
TRBD1	14	TRBV7-7	.	TRBJ2-5	CASSRRDRVETQYF	TGTGCTAGCAGCCGAAGGGACAGGGTCGAGACCCAGTACTTC
TRBD2	16	TRBV4-2	.	TRBJ2-3	CASSPPSGSGTDTQYF	TGTGCCAGCAGCCCCCCTAGCGGGAGCGGCACAGATACGCAGTATTTT
TRBD2	16	TRBV9	.	TRBJ2-2	CASSVVAGANTGELFF	TGTGCCAGCAGCGTAGTGGCGGGGGCGAACACCGGGGAGCTGTTTTTT
.	13	TRBV19	.	TRBJ2-7	CASSPAAAGEQYF	TGTGCCAGTAGCCCCGCCGCGGCGGGCGAGCAGTACTTC
.	13	TRBV29-1	.	TRBJ1-2	CSVEPILGDGYTF	TGCAGCGTTGAACCGATCCTAGGGGATGGCTACACCTTC
.	16	TRBV28	.	TRBJ2-7	CASSFIDPGEGYEQYF	TGTGCCAGCAGTTTTATCGACCCAGGGGAGGGGTACGAGCAGTACTTC
.	11	TRBV5-1	.	TRBJ2-1	CASRMEGEQFF	TGCGCCAGCAGAATGGAGGGTGAGCAGTTCTTC
.	16	TRBV5-4	.	TRBJ2-3	CASSLDPSASTDTQYF	TGTGCCAGCAGCTTGGACCCTAGCGCTAGCACAGATACGCAGTATTTT
.	15	TRBV13	.	TRBJ1-2	CASSLTNGVAHGYTF	TGTGCCAGCAGCTTAACAAACGGGGTGGCACATGGCTACACCTTC
.	15	TRBV4-2	.	TRBJ1-2	CASSQDGFIVDGYTF	TGTGCCAGCAGCCAAGACGGGTTTATCGTTGATGGCTACACCTTC
.	19	TRBV15	.	TRBJ2-7	CATSRGFPLLTTLSYEQYF	TGTGCCACCAGCAGAGGTTTTCCCTTACTAACTACCCTCTCCTACGAGCAGTACTTC
TRBD2	15	TRBV6-5	.	TRBJ2-3	CASRFPSGDTDTQYF	TGTGCCAGCAGATTCCCTAGCGGGGACACAGATACGCAGTATTTT
.	18	TRBV28	.	TRBJ2-1	CASSSDLAKWEQYNEQFF	TGTGCCAGCAGTTCCGATCTAGCTAAGTGGGAACAGTACAATGAGCAGTTCTTC
.	15	TRBV6-5	.	TRBJ1-4	CASSRPGWKREKLFF	TGTGCCAGCAGCCGCCCAGGGTGGAAGAGAGAAAAACTGTTTTTT
TRBD1	14	TRBV5-5	.	TRBJ2-7	CASSPTGGAGEQYF	TGTGCCAGCAGTCCGACAGGGGGCGCGGGCGAGCAGTACTTC
TRBD2	15	TRBV2	.	TRBJ2-1	CASSPLAGGLNEQFF	TGTGCCAGCAGCCCACTAGCGGGAGGACTCAATGAGCAGTTCTTC
TRBD1	17	TRBV5-6	.	TRBJ1-1	CASSTRATGGEYTEAFF	TGTGCCAGCAGCACCCGTGCGACAGGGGGCGAGTATACTGAAGCTTTCTTT